This TCR beta chain was identified during a study of cytomegalovirus exposure and HLA in healthy donors. PCR employed 60 Vbeta and 13 Jbeta primers. Data came from immunoSEQ multiplex PCR; TCRdb stores just in-frame clones and leaves some out. The listing records 150,000 or so clones. V gave up 4 bases and J gave up 6 bases, with 12 bases separating them. This CDR3 has 13 amino acids. Germline V lookup: CDR1 SGHVS, CDR2 FNYEAQ. V is TRBV7-6 and J is TRBJ1-1; possibly TRBD1 for D (6 bases). The clonotype was recovered from a woman aged 45-65 years in good health and CMV-seronegative. The sample comprised PBMCs. This chain's CDR3 is CASSSPDRSEAFF. Here the CDR3 DNA reads TGTGCCAGCAGCTCCCCAGACAGGTCTGAAGCTTTCTTT.